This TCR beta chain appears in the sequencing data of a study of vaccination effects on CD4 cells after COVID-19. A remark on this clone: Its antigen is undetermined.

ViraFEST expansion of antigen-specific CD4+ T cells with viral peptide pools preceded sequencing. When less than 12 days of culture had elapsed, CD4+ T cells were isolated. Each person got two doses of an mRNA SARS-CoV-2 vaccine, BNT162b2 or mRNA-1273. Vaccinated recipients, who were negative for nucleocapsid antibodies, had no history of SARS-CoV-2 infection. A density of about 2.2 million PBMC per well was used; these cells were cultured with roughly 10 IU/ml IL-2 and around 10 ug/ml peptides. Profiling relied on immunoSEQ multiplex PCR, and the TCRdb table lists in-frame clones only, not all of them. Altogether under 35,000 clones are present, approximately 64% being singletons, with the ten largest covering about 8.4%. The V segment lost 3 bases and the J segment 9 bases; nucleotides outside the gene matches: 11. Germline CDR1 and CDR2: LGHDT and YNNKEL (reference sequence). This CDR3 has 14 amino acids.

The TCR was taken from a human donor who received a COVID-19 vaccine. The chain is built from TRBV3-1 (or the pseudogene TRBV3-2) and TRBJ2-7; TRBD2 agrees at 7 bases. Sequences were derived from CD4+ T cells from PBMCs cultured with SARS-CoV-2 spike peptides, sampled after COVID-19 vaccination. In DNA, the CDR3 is TGTGCCAGCAGCCAGACTCTGAGGGAGGGTGGGCAGTACTTC. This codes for CASSQTLREGGQYF.